This TCR beta chain stems from a study of cytomegalovirus exposure and HLA in healthy donors. Study-level points and caveats: The CMV antigen specificity of a few CMV-associated chains was confirmed through in vitro analysis. Later analysis reportedly placed an Asian-associated ancestry cluster below the approximately 650-donor mean in N-insertions. The classifier was said to identify cytomegalovirus status with high specificity and sensitivity.

As regards this clone: What it recognizes is unknown.

Trimming left V 4 bases short and J 2 bases short, with 18 bases between. Per the germline V gene, CDR1 is MGHRA and CDR2 is YSYEKL. This CDR3 contains 17 residues. 13 Jbeta primers and 60 Vbeta primers were used for the PCR. Repertoires were generated with immunoSEQ multiplex PCR, while TCRdb's copy carries only in-frame clones and drops some. Of around 130,000 clones detected, 70% to 80% appear once; the ten largest clones hold 2% to 3%. Sample: PBMCs. The chain recombines TRBV4-1 with TRBJ1-5, with D possibly TRBD1 on 5 matching bases. The sequence was obtained from a woman aged 55-70 years in good health and CMV-seropositive. DNA for the CDR3: TGCGCCAGCAGCCTTGGGACCGGGGGTTACGGCAATCAGCCCCAGCATTTT. Protein: CASSLGTGGYGNQPQHF.